The entry below describes one T cell receptor (beta chain). What it binds is unknown. The source of the sample is a study of radiation and T cells in renal cell carcinoma. The wider study: Nephrectomy followed 15 Gy stereotactic body radiation by 4 weeks. Notes on the study in general: Top tumor clonotypes rose in blood 2 weeks post-radiation, then contracted.

Described time point: baseline pretreatment blood. This sample's treatment: 15 Gy SBRT to primary tumor, nephrectomy 4 weeks later. Radiation-treated patients gave blood at baseline, week 2 and week 4. The tumor was a clear cell renal cell carcinoma. Sequencing used immunoSEQ multiplex PCR; TCRdb keeps in-frame clones, though not all of them. The sample has 110,000 to 150,000 clones, 88% seen once. This CDR3 region has 10 residues. The sequencing used blood, collected from a patient whose treatment included radiotherapy and nephrectomy. This receptor was identified in a woman in her fifties or sixties with renal cell carcinoma. The chain carries TRBV21-1 and TRBJ1-2. TRBV21-1 is a listed pseudogene. CDR3 sequence reads: CARRGDGYTF. CDR3 nucleotide sequence: TGTGCAAGGAGAGGGGACGGCTACACCTTC.